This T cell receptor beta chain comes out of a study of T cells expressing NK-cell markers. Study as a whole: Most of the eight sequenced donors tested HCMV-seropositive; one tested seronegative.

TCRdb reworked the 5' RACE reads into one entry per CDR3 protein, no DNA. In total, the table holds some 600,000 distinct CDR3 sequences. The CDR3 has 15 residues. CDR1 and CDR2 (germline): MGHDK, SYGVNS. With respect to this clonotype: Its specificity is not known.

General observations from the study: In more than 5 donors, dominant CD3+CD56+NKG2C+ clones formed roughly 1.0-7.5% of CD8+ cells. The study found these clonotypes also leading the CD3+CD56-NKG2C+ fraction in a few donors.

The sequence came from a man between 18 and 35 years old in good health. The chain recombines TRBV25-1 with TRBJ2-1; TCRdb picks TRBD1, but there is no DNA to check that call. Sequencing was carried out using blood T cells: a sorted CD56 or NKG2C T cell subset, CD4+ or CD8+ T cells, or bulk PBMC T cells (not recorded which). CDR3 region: CASSAGQGFSSAQVF.